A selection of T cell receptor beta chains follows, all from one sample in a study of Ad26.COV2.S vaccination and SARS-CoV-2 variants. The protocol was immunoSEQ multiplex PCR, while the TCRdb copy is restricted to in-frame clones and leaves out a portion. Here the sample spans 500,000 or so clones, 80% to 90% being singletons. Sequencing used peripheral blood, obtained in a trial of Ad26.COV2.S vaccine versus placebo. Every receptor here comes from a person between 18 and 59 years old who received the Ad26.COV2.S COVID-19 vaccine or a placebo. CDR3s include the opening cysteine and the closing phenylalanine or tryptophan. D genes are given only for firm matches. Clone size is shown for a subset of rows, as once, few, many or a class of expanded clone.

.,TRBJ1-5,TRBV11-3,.,TGTGCCAGCAGCTTATATAAGGGGCCCATCCTGGGAGACAATCAGCCCCAGCATTTT,CASSLYKGPILGDNQPQHF
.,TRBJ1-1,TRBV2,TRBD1,TGTGCCAGCAGGGACAGGTTGAACACTGAAGCTTTCTTT,CASRDRLNTEAFF
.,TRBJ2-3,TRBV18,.,TGTGCCAGCTCACCATTAGGTGGGATTGAAGATACGCAGTATTTT,CASSPLGGIEDTQYF
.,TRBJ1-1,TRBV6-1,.,TGTGCCAGCAGTGAAATCGTGGGGAAATACTTGAACACTGAAGCTTTCTTT,CASSEIVGKYLNTEAFF
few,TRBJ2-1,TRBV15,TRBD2,TGTGCCACCAGCAGAGACCTAGCGGGAGGAAATGAGCAGTTCTTC,CATSRDLAGGNEQFF
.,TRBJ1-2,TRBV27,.,TGTGCCAGCAGTTTAAAATGGGATTTCTATGGCTACACCTTC,CASSLKWDFYGYTF
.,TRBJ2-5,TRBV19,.,TGTGCCAGTAGTTCGACTAGGCAAGAGACCCAGTACTTC,CASSSTRQETQYF
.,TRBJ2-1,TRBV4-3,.,TGCGCCAGCAGCCAAGATTACGGAGCAGAGCAGTTCTTC,CASSQDYGAEQFF
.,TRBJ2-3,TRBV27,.,TGTGCCAGCAGTTTAGCTGCCAGCACAGATACGCAGTATTTT,CASSLAASTDTQYF
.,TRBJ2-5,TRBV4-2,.,TGTGCCAGCAGCCCATGGACCGAGTACCAAGAGACCCAGTACTTC,CASSPWTEYQETQYF
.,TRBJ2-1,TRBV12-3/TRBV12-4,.,TGTGCCAGCAGTCACGCACTAGGGGGAAGGTTCTTC,CASSHALGGRFF
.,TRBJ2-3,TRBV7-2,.,TGTGCCAGCAGCTTAGTTTGGAACAGGCCGGTAGATACGCAGTATTTT,CASSLVWNRPVDTQYF
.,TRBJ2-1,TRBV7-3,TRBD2,TGTGCCAGCAGCTTACTAGCGGGAGAGTACAATGAGCAGTTCTTC,CASSLLAGEYNEQFF
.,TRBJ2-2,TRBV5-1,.,TGCGCCAGCAGCCTACTCCTCAGGGGGGAGCTGTTTTTT,CASSLLLRGELFF
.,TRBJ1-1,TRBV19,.,TGTGCCAGTAGCACGGGGTACACTGAAGCTTTCTTT,CASSTGYTEAFF
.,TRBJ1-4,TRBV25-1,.,TGTGCCAGCACTAGGGGGAATGAAAAACTGTTTTTT,CASTRGNEKLFF
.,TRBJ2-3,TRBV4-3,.,TGCGCCAGCAGCCAAGATGGGGCAGATACGCAGTATTTT,CASSQDGADTQYF
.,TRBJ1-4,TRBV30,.,TGTGCCTGGACAGTCGGGGGATTGGAAAAACTGTTTTTT,CAWTVGGLEKLFF
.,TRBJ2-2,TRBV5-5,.,TGTGCCAGCAGCCGCCGAAGGCAGTTCGACACCGGGGAGCTGTTTTTT,CASSRRRQFDTGELFF
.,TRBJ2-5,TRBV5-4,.,TGTGCCAGCAGCTTCTCAGGGGCACAAGAGACCCAGTACTTC,CASSFSGAQETQYF
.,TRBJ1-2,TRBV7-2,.,TGTGCCAGCAGCTTAGCTCCACATCTTGGGGGAGGTGGTGGCTACACCTTC,CASSLAPHLGGGGGYTF
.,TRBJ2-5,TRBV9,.,TGTGCCAGCAGCGTAGGGGGGATCCAAGAGACCCAGTACTTC,CASSVGGIQETQYF
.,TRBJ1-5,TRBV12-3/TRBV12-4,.,TGTGCCAGCAGGGGGACACCGAATCAGCCCCAGCATTTT,CASRGTPNQPQHF
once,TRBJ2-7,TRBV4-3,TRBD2,TGCGCCAGCAGCCAGGACCACCGGGGGGTTAGCTCCTACGAGCAGTACTTC,CASSQDHRGVSSYEQYF
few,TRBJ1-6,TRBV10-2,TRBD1,TGCGCCAGCACTGGAGACAGGGCGTCTTCACCCCTCCACTTT,CASTGDRASSPLHF
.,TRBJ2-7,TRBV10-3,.,TGTGCCATCAGTGAGTCCCGGTACGAGCAGTACTTC,CAISESRYEQYF
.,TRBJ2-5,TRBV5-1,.,TGCGCCAGCAGCGTACAGGGGACTGAGACCCAGTACTTC,CASSVQGTETQYF
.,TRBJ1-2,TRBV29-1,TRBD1,TGCAGCGTGGGGACAGTTCCTGGCTACACCTTC,CSVGTVPGYTF
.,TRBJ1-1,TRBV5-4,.,TGTGCCAGCAGCTCCCGTTTTGGGGCCACTGAAGCTTTCTTT,CASSSRFGATEAFF
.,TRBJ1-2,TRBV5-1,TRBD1,TGCGCCAGCAGCTTGGGTGACAGGGCGAACTATGGCTACACCTTC,CASSLGDRANYGYTF
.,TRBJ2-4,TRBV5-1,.,TGCGCCAGCCATGGAAGCCCAGGGAGAATTTCGGCCAAAAACATTCAGTACTTC,CASHGSPGRISAKNIQYF
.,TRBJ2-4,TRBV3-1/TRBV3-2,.,TGTGCCAGCAGCCAACCCGGGACGGCCGCAGCCAAAAACATTCAGTACTTC,CASSQPGTAAAKNIQYF
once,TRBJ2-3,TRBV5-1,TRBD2,TGCGCCAGCAGCTTGGAACTAGCGGGGGGATCAGATACGCAGTATTTT,CASSLELAGGSDTQYF
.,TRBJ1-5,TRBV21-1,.,TGTGCCAGCAGCCGTGATCAGCCCCAGCATTTT,CASSRDQPQHF
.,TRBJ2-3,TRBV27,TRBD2,TGTGCCAGCAGAATTACTAGCGGGAGGACAGATACGCAGTATTTT,CASRITSGRTDTQYF
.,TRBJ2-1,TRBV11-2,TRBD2,TGTGCCAGCAGGGATTCAATTGGGCTAGCGGGAGGTGAGCAGTTCTTC,CASRDSIGLAGGEQFF
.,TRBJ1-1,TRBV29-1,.,TGCAGCGTGACGGGGTCCCTGGGCACTGAAGCTTTCTTT,CSVTGSLGTEAFF
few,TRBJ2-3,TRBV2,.,TGTGCCAGCCGGACTAGCACAGATACGCAGTATTTT,CASRTSTDTQYF
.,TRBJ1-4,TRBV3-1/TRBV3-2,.,TGTGCCAGCAGTCATACCCAAAAACTGTTTTTT,CASSHTQKLFF
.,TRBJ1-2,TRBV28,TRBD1,TGTGCCAGCAGTCTTCCACAGGGGACGCTAGGCTATGGCTACACCTTC,CASSLPQGTLGYGYTF
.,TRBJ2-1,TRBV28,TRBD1,TGTGCCAGCGAAACAGGGGCTACCCACAATGAGCAGTTCTTC,CASETGATHNEQFF
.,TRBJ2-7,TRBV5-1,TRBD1,TGCGCCAGCAGCCCAGAGGGACAGGCCTGGACCTACGAGCAGTACTTC,CASSPEGQAWTYEQYF
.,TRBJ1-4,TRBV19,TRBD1,TGTGCCAGTAGCTCGGTACAGGGGGCTTTTGCAACTAATGAAAAACTGTTTTTT,CASSSVQGAFATNEKLFF
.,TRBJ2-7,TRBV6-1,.,TGTGCCAGCAGTGAATTTCCAGGGACCCCCTACGAGCAGTACTTC,CASSEFPGTPYEQYF
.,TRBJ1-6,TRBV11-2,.,TGTGCCAGCAGCTTAGAGACAGGAACTAATTCACCCCTCCACTTT,CASSLETGTNSPLHF
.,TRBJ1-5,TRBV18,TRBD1,TGTGCCAGCTCGGGACAGAACAATCAGCCCCAGCATTTT,CASSGQNNQPQHF
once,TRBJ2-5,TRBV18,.,TGTGCCAGCTCACCCCGCGGACAGGGAGGGGGGCAAGAGACCCAGTACTTC,CASSPRGQGGGQETQYF
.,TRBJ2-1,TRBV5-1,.,TGCGCCAGCAGCGGAGGGACAGACGAGACCTACAATGAGCAGTTCTTC,CASSGGTDETYNEQFF
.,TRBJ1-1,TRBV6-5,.,TGTGCCCTCAGCCACCGGTGGGGGAAGAACACTGAAGCTTTCTTT,CALSHRWGKNTEAFF
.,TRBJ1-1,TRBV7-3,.,TGTGCCAGCAGCCCGACAGGTAGAGGCACTGAAGCTTTCTTT,CASSPTGRGTEAFF
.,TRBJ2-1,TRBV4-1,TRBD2,TGCGCCAGCAGCCAACGAGCTAGCGGGGGAGGAGGTGAGCAGTTCTTC,CASSQRASGGGGEQFF
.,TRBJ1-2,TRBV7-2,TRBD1,TGTGCCAGCAGATATACAGGGGCGGATGGCTACACCTTC,CASRYTGADGYTF
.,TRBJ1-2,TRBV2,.,TGTGCCAGCAGTGAAGTCGTGGGGCCTAACTATGGCTACACCTTC,CASSEVVGPNYGYTF
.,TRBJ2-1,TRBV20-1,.,TGCAGTGCTAGTAGCCTAGCCGGCGAGCAGTTCTTC,CSASSLAGEQFF
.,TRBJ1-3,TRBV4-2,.,TGTGCCAGCAGCCAAGTGGGGGAAGGAAACACCATATATTTT,CASSQVGEGNTIYF
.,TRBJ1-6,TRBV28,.,TGTGCCAGCCAAGCAGGGAATTCACCCCTCCACTTT,CASQAGNSPLHF
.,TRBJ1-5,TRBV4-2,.,TGTGCCAGCAGCCAAGGTCCGGGACTCGGAGCGAATCAGCCCCAGCATTTT,CASSQGPGLGANQPQHF